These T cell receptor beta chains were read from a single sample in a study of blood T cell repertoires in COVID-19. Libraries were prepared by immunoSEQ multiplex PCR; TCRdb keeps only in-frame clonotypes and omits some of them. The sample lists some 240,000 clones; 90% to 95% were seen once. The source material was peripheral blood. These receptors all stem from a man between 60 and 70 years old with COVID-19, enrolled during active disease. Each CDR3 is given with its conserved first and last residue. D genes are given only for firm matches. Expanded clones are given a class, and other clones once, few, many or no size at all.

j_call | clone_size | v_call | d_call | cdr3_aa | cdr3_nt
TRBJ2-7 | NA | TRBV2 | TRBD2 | CASSDVLAGPPYEQYF | TGTGCCAGCAGTGATGTTTTAGCGGGACCTCCTTACGAGCAGTACTTC
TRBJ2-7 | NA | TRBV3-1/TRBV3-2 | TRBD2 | CASSHGGGYYEQYF | TGTGCCAGCAGCCATGGGGGGGGGTACTACGAGCAGTACTTC
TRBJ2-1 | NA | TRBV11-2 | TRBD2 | CASSLGHLSGRGGEQFF | TGTGCCAGCAGCTTAGGCCATCTAAGCGGGAGGGGTGGTGAGCAGTTCTTC
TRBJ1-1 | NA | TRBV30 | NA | CAWTTTANTEAFF | TGTGCCTGGACGACAACTGCGAACACTGAAGCTTTCTTT
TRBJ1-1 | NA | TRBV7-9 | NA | CASSWGGTTLNTEAFF | TGTGCCAGCAGTTGGGGAGGGACCACCTTGAACACTGAAGCTTTCTTT
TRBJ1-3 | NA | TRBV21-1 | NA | CASRSGVRSGNTIYF | TGTGCCAGCAGATCCGGAGTAAGGTCTGGAAACACCATATATTTT
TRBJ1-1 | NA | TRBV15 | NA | CATSRDFYEAFF | TGTGCCACCAGCAGAGATTTTTATGAAGCTTTCTTT
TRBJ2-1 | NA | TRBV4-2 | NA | CASALDWGNEQFF | TGTGCCAGCGCACTAGATTGGGGCAATGAGCAGTTCTTC
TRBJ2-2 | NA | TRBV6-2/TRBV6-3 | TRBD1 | CASSQPGQGGTGELFF | TGTGCCAGCAGTCAACCGGGACAGGGTGGAACCGGGGAGCTGTTTTTT
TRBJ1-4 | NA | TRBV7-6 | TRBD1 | CASSFGTGGNEKLFF | TGTGCCAGCAGCTTCGGGACAGGGGGTAATGAAAAACTGTTTTTT
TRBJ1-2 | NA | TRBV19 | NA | CASSMDWKGRGYTF | TGTGCCAGTAGTATGGACTGGAAGGGTCGAGGCTACACCTTC
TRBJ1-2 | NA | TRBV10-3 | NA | CAISGEGSRYGYTF | TGTGCCATCAGTGGGGAGGGCAGCCGCTATGGCTACACCTTC
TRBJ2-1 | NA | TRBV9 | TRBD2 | CASSLIAGGINEQFF | TGTGCCAGCAGCCTAATAGCGGGAGGAATTAATGAGCAGTTCTTC
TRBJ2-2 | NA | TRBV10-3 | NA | CAASRGFTRELFF | TGTGCCGCCTCTCGAGGGTTCACCAGGGAGCTGTTTTTT
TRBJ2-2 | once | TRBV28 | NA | CASSLRRSNTGELFF | TGTGCCAGCAGCCTCAGGCGCTCGAACACCGGGGAGCTGTTTTTT
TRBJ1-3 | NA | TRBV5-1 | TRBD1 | CASSLGGTGRNTIYF | TGCGCCAGCAGCTTGGGGGGGACAGGTCGAAACACCATATATTTT
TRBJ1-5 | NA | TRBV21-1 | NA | CASNRVGFLGNQPQHF | TGTGCCAGCAACAGGGTAGGATTCCTAGGCAATCAGCCCCAGCATTTT
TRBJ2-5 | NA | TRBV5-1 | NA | CASSTGTVKETQYF | TGCGCCAGCAGCACGGGGACTGTAAAAGAGACCCAGTACTTC
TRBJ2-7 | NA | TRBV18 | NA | CASSPGRSYEQYF | TGTGCCAGCTCACCGGGCAGATCCTACGAGCAGTACTTC
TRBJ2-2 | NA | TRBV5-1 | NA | CASSPDEVNTGELFF | TGCGCCAGCAGCCCGGATGAGGTAAACACCGGGGAGCTGTTTTTT
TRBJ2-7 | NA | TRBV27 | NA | CASSLGVGEQYF | TGTGCCAGCAGTTTGGGAGTCGGGGAGCAGTACTTC
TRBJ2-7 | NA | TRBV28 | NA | CASSAPGNEQYF | TGTGCCAGCAGTGCCCCGGGGAACGAGCAGTACTTC
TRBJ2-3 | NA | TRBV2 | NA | CASSGGGTDTQYF | TGTGCCAGCAGTGGGGGGGGCACAGATACGCAGTATTTT
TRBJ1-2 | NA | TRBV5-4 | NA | CASSFSGANYGYTF | TGTGCCAGCAGCTTTTCAGGGGCGAACTATGGCTACACCTTC
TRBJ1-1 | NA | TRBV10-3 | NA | CASSGADTEAFF | TGTGCCAGCTCAGGGGCGGACACTGAAGCTTTCTTT
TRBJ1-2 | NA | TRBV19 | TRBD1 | CASSTTGGPLYGYTF | TGTGCCAGTAGTACGACAGGGGGTCCCCTCTATGGCTACACCTTC
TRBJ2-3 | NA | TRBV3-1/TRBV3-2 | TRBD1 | CASSFRQGLTDTQYF | TGTGCCAGCAGTTTTAGACAGGGGCTCACAGATACGCAGTATTTT
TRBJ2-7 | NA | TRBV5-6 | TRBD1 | CASSLSNRGSGEQYF | TGTGCCAGCAGCTTGAGTAACAGGGGCTCTGGCGAGCAGTACTTC
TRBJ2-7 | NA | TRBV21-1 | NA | CASSNCSPSSYEQYF | TGTGCCAGCAGCAATTGTTCACCTAGTTCCTACGAGCAGTACTTC
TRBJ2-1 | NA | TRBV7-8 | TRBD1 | CASSLTGTGGEQFF | TGTGCCAGCAGCCTCACGGGGACAGGGGGCGAGCAGTTCTTC
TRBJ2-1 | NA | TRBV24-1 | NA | CATSDSLTPNPYNEQFF | TGTGCCACCAGTGATTCGTTAACTCCGAACCCTTACAATGAGCAGTTCTTC
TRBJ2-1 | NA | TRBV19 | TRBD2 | CATRETSGAYNEQFF | TGTGCCACTAGGGAGACTAGCGGGGCGTACAATGAGCAGTTCTTC
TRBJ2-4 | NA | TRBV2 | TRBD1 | CASSEPGTGVMLLAKNIQYF | TGTGCCAGCAGTGAACCGGGGACAGGGGTTATGTTACTGGCCAAAAACATTCAGTACTTC
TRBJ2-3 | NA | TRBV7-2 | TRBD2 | CASTSRGGRGSPDTQYF | TGTGCCAGCACTTCAAGGGGAGGGAGGGGAAGCCCAGATACGCAGTATTTT
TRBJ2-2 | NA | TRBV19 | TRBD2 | CASTLGYRLAGSGELFF | TGTGCCAGTACCCTCGGATATAGACTAGCGGGGAGCGGGGAGCTGTTTTTT
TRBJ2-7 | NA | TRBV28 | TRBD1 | CASSLRTGWLEQYF | TGTGCCAGCAGTTTACGGACAGGTTGGTTGGAGCAGTACTTC
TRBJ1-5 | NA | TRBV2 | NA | CASSTDIYSNQPQHF | TGTGCCAGCAGTACCGACATTTATAGCAATCAGCCCCAGCATTTT
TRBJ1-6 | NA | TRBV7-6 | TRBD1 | CASSFRDRGSTAASPLHF | TGTGCCAGCAGCTTCCGGGACAGGGGTTCGACCGCCGCATCACCCCTCCACTTT
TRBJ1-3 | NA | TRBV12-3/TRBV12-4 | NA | CASSLFPGNTIYF | TGTGCCAGCAGTTTATTTCCGGGGAACACCATATATTTT
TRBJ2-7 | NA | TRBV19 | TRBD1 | CASRRDRASYEQYF | TGTGCCAGTAGAAGGGACAGGGCATCCTACGAGCAGTACTTC
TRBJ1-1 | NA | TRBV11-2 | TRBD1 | CASTQGDRPNTEAFF | TGTGCCAGCACCCAGGGGGACAGACCTAACACTGAAGCTTTCTTT
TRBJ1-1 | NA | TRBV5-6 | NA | CASSFLRGEAFF | TGTGCCAGCAGCTTCCTCAGGGGCGAAGCTTTCTTT
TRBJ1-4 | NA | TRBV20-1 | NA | CSASRGQATNEKLFF | TGCAGTGCTAGTAGGGGTCAAGCAACTAATGAAAAACTGTTTTTT
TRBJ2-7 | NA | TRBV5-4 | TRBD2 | CASSAGARGLAGHEQYF | TGTGCCAGCAGCGCGGGAGCAAGGGGACTAGCGGGGCACGAGCAGTACTTC
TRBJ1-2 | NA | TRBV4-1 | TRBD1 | CASSQDWDSTGYGYTF | TGCGCCAGCAGCCAAGATTGGGACAGCACGGGCTATGGCTACACCTTC
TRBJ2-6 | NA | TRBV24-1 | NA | CATSDSAERGANVLTF | TGTGCCACCAGTGATTCGGCCGAGCGGGGGGCCAACGTCCTGACTTTC
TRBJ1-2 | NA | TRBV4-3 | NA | CASSQGQENYGYTF | TGCGCCAGCAGCCAAGGACAGGAGAACTATGGCTACACCTTC
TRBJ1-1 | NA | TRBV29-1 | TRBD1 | CSGVSQGGITEAFF | TGCAGCGGTGTCAGCCAGGGGGGTATCACTGAAGCTTTCTTT
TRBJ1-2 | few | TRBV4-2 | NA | CASSQHRLDYGYTF | TGTGCCAGCAGCCAACACAGGTTGGACTATGGCTACACCTTC
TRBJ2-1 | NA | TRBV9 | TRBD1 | CASSALGTAARGEQFF | TGTGCCAGCAGCGCCCTAGGGACAGCCGCTCGTGGTGAGCAGTTCTTC
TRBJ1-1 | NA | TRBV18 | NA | CASSPTTGTEAFF | TGTGCCAGCTCACCAACGACAGGCACTGAAGCTTTCTTT
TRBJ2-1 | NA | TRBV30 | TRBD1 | CAWGQGALNNEQFF | TGTGCCTGGGGACAGGGGGCCCTTAACAATGAGCAGTTCTTC
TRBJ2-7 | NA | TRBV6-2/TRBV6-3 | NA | CASSYGQGLSHEQYF | TGTGCCAGCAGTTACGGCCAGGGTTTGTCCCACGAGCAGTACTTC
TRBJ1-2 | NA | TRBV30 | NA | CAWSAGYYGYTF | TGTGCCTGGAGTGCCGGGTACTATGGCTACACCTTC